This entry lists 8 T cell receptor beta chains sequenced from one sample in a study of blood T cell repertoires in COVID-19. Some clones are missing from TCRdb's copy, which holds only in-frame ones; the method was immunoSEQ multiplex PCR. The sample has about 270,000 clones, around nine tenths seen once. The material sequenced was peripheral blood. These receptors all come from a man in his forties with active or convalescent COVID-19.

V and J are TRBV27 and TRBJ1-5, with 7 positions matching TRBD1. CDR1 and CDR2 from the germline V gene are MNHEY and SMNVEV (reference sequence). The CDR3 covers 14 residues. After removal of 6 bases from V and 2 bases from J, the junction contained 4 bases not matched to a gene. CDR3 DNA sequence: TGTGCCAGCAGACGTGGACAGGGCAATCAGCCCCAGCATTTT. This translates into CASRRGQGNQPQHF.

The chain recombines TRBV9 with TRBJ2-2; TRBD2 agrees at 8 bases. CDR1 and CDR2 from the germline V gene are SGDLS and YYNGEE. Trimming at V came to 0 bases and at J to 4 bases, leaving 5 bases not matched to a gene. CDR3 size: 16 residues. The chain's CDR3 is CASSVDGRAGTGELFF. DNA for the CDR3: TGTGCCAGCAGCGTAGACGGGAGGGCCGGCACCGGGGAGCTGTTTTTT.

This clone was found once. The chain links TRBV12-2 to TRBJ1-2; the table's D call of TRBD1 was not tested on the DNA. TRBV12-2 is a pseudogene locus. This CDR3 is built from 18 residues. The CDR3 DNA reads TGTGCAAGTCGCTTAGGACAGGGACCCTTCCTCTCCCACTATGGCTACACCTTC. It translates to CASRLGQGPFLSHYGYTF.

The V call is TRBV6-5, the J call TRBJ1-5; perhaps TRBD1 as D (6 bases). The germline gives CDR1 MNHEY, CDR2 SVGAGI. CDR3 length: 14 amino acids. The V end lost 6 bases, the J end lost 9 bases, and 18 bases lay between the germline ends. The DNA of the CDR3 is TGTGCCAGCAGACCGGACAGCCTCCTAGCGCCCCAGCATTTT. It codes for CASRPDSLLAPQHF.

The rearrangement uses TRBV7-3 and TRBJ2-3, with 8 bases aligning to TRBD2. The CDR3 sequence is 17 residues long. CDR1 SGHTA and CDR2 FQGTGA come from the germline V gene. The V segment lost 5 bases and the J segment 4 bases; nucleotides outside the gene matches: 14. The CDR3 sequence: CASSPRYSGGASDTQYF. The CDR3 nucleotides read TGTGCCAGCAGCCCCCGGTATTCCGGGGGGGCTTCAGATACGCAGTATTTT.

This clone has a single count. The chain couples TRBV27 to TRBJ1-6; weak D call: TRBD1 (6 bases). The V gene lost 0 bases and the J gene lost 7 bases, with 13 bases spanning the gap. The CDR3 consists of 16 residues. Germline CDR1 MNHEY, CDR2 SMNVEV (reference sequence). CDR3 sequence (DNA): TGTGCCAGCAGTTTATCATTCAGGGGCTCAAATTCACCCCTCCACTTT. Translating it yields CASSLSFRGSNSPLHF.

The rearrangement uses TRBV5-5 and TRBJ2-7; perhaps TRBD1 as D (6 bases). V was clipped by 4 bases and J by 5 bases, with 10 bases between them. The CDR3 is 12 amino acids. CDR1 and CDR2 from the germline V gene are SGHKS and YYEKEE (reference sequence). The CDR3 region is CASSQEGDEQYF. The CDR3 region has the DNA TGTGCCAGCAGCCAAGAGGGGGACGAGCAGTACTTC.

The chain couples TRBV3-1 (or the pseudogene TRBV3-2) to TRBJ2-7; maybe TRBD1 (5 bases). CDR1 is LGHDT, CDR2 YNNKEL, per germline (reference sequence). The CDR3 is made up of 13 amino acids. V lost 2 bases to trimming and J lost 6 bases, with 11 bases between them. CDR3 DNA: TGTGCCAGCAGCCAAAAGGGGCCAACCGAGCAGTACTTC. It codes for CASSQKGPTEQYF.